The 20 T cell receptor beta chains listed next were all sequenced from one sample in a study of CD8 T cells in Susac syndrome. After extraction with the RNeasy kit, about 0.45 to 1 ug of the RNA was reverse transcribed using random hexamers. TCRdb reprocessed the immunoSEQ multiplex PCR reads with MiXCR, giving one entry per CDR3 protein. The repertoire includes more than 100,000 distinct CDR3 sequences, 90% to 95% of them detected once, and around 0.12% sits in the top ten. Sequenced sample: CD4+ T cells from PBMCs. These receptors were taken from a human donor in good health.

This rearrangement joins TRBV30 to TRBJ1-2; D is unresolved. Deletions cut 0 bases from V and 6 bases from J, with 8 bases between. The germline gives CDR1 GTSNPN, CDR2 SVGIG (reference sequence). The CDR3 contains 12 residues. The CDR3 spells CAWSVSQHGYTF. CDR3 sequence (DNA): TGTGCCTGGAGTGTCTCGCAGCATGGCTACACCTTC.

This sequence joins TRBV5-6 and TRBJ1-1; D is unresolved. This CDR3 comprises 14 residues. Germline loops: CDR1 SGHDT, CDR2 YYEEEE. Trimming pared 4 bases from V and 1 base from J, leaving 11 bases between. CDR3 DNA sequence: TGTGCCAGCAGCCCGACACTGAGGAACACTGAAGCTTTCTTT. Translating gives CASSPTLRNTEAFF.

V and J are TRBV6-5 and TRBJ2-7, with TRBD1 as a possible D gene (6 bases). The length of the CDR3 is 13 residues. Per germline, CDR1 MNHEY and CDR2 SVGAGI. Trimming took off 3 bases at V and 3 bases at J, with 9 bases between the two ends. The CDR3 reads CASSYEQGYEQYF. In DNA form, the CDR3 reads TGTGCCAGCAGTTATGAACAGGGCTACGAGCAGTACTTC.

This sequence joins TRBV14 and TRBJ2-6; tentative D call: TRBD1 (6 bases). In germline, CDR1 is SGHDN, CDR2 FVKESK. This CDR3 contains 18 residues. The V gene lost 4 bases and the J gene lost 2 bases, with 18 bases spanning the gap. CDR3 sequence reads: CASSPPRQGYTGANVLTF. Written as DNA, the CDR3 is TGTGCCAGCAGCCCCCCAAGGCAGGGGTATACTGGGGCCAACGTCCTGACTTTC.

The chain recombines TRBV2 with TRBJ2-1; the match to TRBD2 covers 14 bases. V shed 6 bases and J 1 base; nucleotides not matched to a gene: 8. The CDR3 is 18 amino acids. Germline lookup yields CDR1 SNHLY and CDR2 FYNNEI. The CDR3 sequence is CASRTGTSGSRSYNEQFF. The CDR3 bases are TGTGCCAGCAGGACCGGGACTAGCGGGAGTCGTTCCTACAATGAGCAGTTCTTC.

The J gene is TRBJ2-1, the V gene TRBV5-1; D is unclear. The V end lost 7 bases, the J end lost 0 bases, and 14 bases lay between the germline ends. From germline, CDR1 is SGHRS and CDR2 YFSETQ. The CDR3 covers 15 residues. The CDR3 reads CASRRQLSSYNEQFF. The CDR3 region has the DNA TGCGCCAGCCGCCGGCAGCTAAGCTCCTACAATGAGCAGTTCTTC.

The V and J genes are TRBV4-2 and TRBJ2-1, with 7 bases aligning to TRBD2. The CDR3 runs 14 residues. The germline V gene has CDR1 LGHNA and CDR2 YNFKEQ. V trimming: 8 bases; J trimming: 14 bases; junction bases outside the gene matches: 18. The CDR3 loop reads CASAPPGGSVEKFF. CDR3 nucleotides: TGTGCCAGCGCGCCCCCCGGGGGGAGCGTAGAGAAGTTCTTC.

The rearrangement joins TRBV7-9 to TRBJ2-1; 12 bases fit TRBD2. V gave up 2 bases and J gave up 7 bases; unmatched junction bases: 6. The CDR3 consists of 16 residues. The V gene's germline CDR1 is SEHNR and CDR2 FQNEAQ (reference sequence). In nucleotides, the CDR3 is TGTGCCAGCAGCTTAAGTGGACTAGCGGGAACTAATGAGCAGTTCTTC. It translates to CASSLSGLAGTNEQFF.

J is TRBJ1-5 and V is TRBV6-6; no clear D gene. Germline CDR1 and CDR2: MNHNY and SVGAGI (reference sequence). Trimming pared 6 bases from V and 4 bases from J, leaving 4 bases between. This CDR3 contains 11 residues. The CDR3 protein is CASRSNQPQHF. CDR3 in DNA: TGTGCCAGCAGAAGTAATCAGCCCCAGCATTTT.

The V and J genes are TRBV27 and TRBJ2-7, with TRBD2 identical over 13 bases. The length of the CDR3 is 16 residues. The germline V gene has CDR1 MNHEY and CDR2 SMNVEV (reference sequence). V dropped 7 bases and J dropped 4; count of bases not matched to a gene: 10. CDR3 sequence reads: CASTTLTSGRKYEQYF. The CDR3 DNA follows: TGTGCCAGCACCACCCTGACTAGCGGGAGGAAATACGAGCAGTACTTC.

This clonotype showed up just once. This chain joins TRBV29-1 and TRBJ1-3; D possibly corresponds to TRBD1 (5 bases). Per germline, CDR1 SQVTM and CDR2 ANQGSEA. The germline V and J ends were trimmed by 6 bases and 4 bases, with 13 bases remaining between them. The CDR3 runs 13 residues. DNA for the CDR3: TGCAGCGTGGCTAAGGGGTCAGGAAACACCATATATTTT. Translation: CSVAKGSGNTIYF.

This clonotype has only one observation. V and J are TRBV5-1 and TRBJ2-5; 9 positions match TRBD1. Germline CDR1 is SGHRS and CDR2 is YFSETQ. This CDR3 contains 17 residues. Losses at the gene ends were 0 bases for V and 1 base for J; bases not matched to a gene: 7. DNA of the CDR3: TGCGCCAGCAGCTTGGGTGGTGGGACAGGGTCCCAAGAGACCCAGTACTTC. Translating it yields CASSLGGGTGSQETQYF.

Turning to this clonotype: An end of the junction differs from the germline gene, which may be a read error. The chain joins TRBV29-1 to TRBJ2-3, with D perhaps matching TRBD1 (5 bases). Looked up from germline, CDR1 is SQVTM and CDR2 is ANQGSEA. The CDR3 length is 12 residues. CDR3 sequence (DNA): TGCAGCGTTGAGCCTAGTACAGGTACGCAGTATTTT. Translated, it gives CSVEPSTGTQYF.

The genes are TRBV3-1 and TRBJ1-3; D ambiguous. The CDR3 loop spans 12 amino acids. Trimming shortened V by 7 bases and J by 9 bases, and 13 bases separated the two germline ends. Germline V gene lookup returns CDR1 LGHDT and CDR2 YNNKEL (reference sequence). CDR3 sequence: CASTPPPVTIYF. CDR3 DNA: TGTGCCAGCACCCCGCCCCCTGTCACCATATATTTT.

The chain links TRBV27 to TRBJ2-3, with 10 bases that match TRBD2. CDR3 size: 17 residues. CDR1 is MNHEY and CDR2 is SMNVEV in the germline V gene (reference sequence). J gave up 3 bases and V 2 bases, and 8 bases lay outside the gene matches. This CDR3 is CASSLRYPAGGTDTQYF. Here the CDR3 DNA reads TGTGCCAGCAGTTTAAGGTATCCAGCGGGAGGGACAGATACGCAGTATTTT.

The genes are TRBV9 and TRBJ2-5, with D possibly TRBD1 on 6 matching bases. This CDR3 region has 16 residues. The V end lost 4 bases, the J end lost 4 bases, and 20 bases lay between the germline ends. Germline CDR1 reads SGDLS; CDR2 reads YYNGEE. CDR3 bases: TGTGCCAGCAGCCCAGGACAGTCATCCCTCGGAGAGACCCAGTACTTC. Its protein is CASSPGQSSLGETQYF.

V usage is TRBV3-1 and J usage is TRBJ2-1; D is unclear. CDR1 LGHDT and CDR2 YNNKEL come from the germline V gene (reference sequence). CDR3 length: 13 amino acids. With 5 bases removed from V and 10 bases from J, the gap between germline ends came to 15 bases. This CDR3 reads CASSSTRSREQFF. In nucleotides, the CDR3 is TGTGCCAGCAGCTCGACCCGATCCCGGGAGCAGTTCTTC.

The chain joins TRBV2 to TRBJ1-1, with TRBD1 matching over 7 bases. With 6 bases clipped from V and 5 bases from J, the junction kept 9 bases outside the gene matches. The germline gives CDR1 SNHLY, CDR2 FYNNEI. The CDR3 has 14 amino acids. The CDR3 region has the DNA TGTGCCAGCAGCATGAGACAGGGCCCTACTGAAGCTTTCTTT. Translation: CASSMRQGPTEAFF.

The chain links TRBV2 to TRBJ2-1, with D hard to call. CDR1 SNHLY and CDR2 FYNNEI come from the germline V gene. The CDR3 has 11 residues. The V end was cut by 4 bases, the J end by 15 bases, with 13 bases between. The CDR3 sequence is CASSGLMYWFF. CDR3 coding DNA: TGTGCCAGCAGTGGACTTATGTATTGGTTCTTC.

The genes are TRBV29-1 and TRBJ2-1, with D maybe TRBD2 (6 bases). This CDR3 region has 15 residues. Per germline, CDR1 SQVTM and CDR2 ANQGSEA. The ends were cut back, 7 bases at V and 4 bases at J, with 20 bases in the middle. CDR3 residues: CSAKDRDFRYNEQFF. DNA of the CDR3: TGCAGCGCCAAAGACCGGGACTTCCGATACAATGAGCAGTTCTTC.